Reported below is one T cell receptor beta chain. The antigen is not known. The data were taken from a study of T cell clones after liver transplantation. Whole-study results and caveats: In a couple of subjects, few donor cells limited the measurable donor-reactive repertoire. Graft donor-reactive T cells may have migrated into the graft rather than being deleted. Circulating graft-donor-reactive CD4 TCRbeta sequences fell significantly post-transplant in 5 of 8 subjects. Conclusions were preliminary, with small, heterogeneous patient groups.

TCRdb keeps only in-frame clones here, not all; method: immunoSEQ multiplex PCR. The sample comprises some 80,000 clones, less than 90% of which are singletons, and approximately 2.1% rests with the top ten. V was shortened by 2 bases and J by 4 bases, with 9 bases between the two germline ends. The CDR3 loop spans 14 amino acids. The V gene's germline CDR1 is SGDLS and CDR2 YYNGEE. Material: CD4+ T cells from blood, obtained around 50 months after liver transplant. The source is a human patient who received a liver transplant. The graft donor may be the source of some T cells. The chain uses TRBV9 and TRBJ1-4, with D possibly matching TRBD1 (6 bases). The CDR3 DNA reads as TGTGCCAGCAGCGTGGACAGCATTAATGAAAAACTGTTTTTT. Amino acid sequence: CASSVDSINEKLFF.